A selection of T cell receptor beta chains follows, all from one sample in a study of blood T cell repertoires in COVID-19. Method: immunoSEQ multiplex PCR; TCRdb's copy keeps in-frame clones and lacks some. Here the sample spans 180,000 or so clones, more than 80% being singletons. Source material: PBMCs or T cells enriched from blood (not recorded which). The receptors derive from a middle-aged man who had recovered from COVID-19. Each CDR3 is given with its conserved first and last residue. A D gene is named only where the DNA matches it firmly. Clone size appears in some rows only: once, few, many, or a class for an expanded clone.

j_call	clone_size	v_call	d_call	cdr3_aa	cdr3_nt
TRBJ1-1	-	TRBV7-9	-	CASSLARAADEAFF	TGTGCCAGCAGCTTAGCGCGGGCGGCAGACGAAGCTTTCTTT
TRBJ1-2	-	TRBV6-1	-	CASSEREMDYGYTF	TGTGCCAGCAGTGAGAGGGAGATGGACTATGGCTACACCTTC
TRBJ1-5	few	TRBV3-1/TRBV3-2	-	CASSQGALSNQPQHF	TGTGCCAGCAGCCAAGGGGCCCTTAGCAATCAGCCCCAGCATTTT
TRBJ1-2	-	TRBV5-1	-	CASRIDSSFNYGYTF	TGCGCCAGCAGAATTGACAGTTCATTCAACTATGGCTACACCTTC
TRBJ2-5	-	TRBV5-1	-	CASSGGQGGSETQYF	TGCGCCAGCAGCGGAGGACAGGGAGGGAGCGAGACCCAGTACTTC
TRBJ2-1	-	TRBV5-6	-	CASSLQLNEQFF	TGTGCCAGCAGCTTACAGTTAAATGAGCAGTTCTTC
TRBJ1-6	-	TRBV7-8	TRBD1	CASSLDRGNSPLHF	TGTGCCAGCAGCTTAGACAGGGGGAATTCACCCCTCCACTTT
TRBJ1-2	-	TRBV12-3/TRBV12-4	TRBD1	CASSETGDGGYTF	TGTGCCAGCAGTGAGACAGGGGATGGAGGCTACACCTTC
TRBJ2-7	few	TRBV28	-	CASSQGGYEQYF	TGTGCCAGCAGCCAGGGGGGCTACGAGCAGTACTTC
TRBJ2-2	-	TRBV5-1	-	CASSVVVAGLLFF	TGCGCCAGCAGCGTGGTTGTGGCAGGGCTGCTGTTTTTT
TRBJ1-2	-	TRBV6-6	-	CASSSPPDSYGYTF	TGTGCCAGCAGTTCCCCTCCGGACAGCTATGGCTACACCTTC
TRBJ1-3	-	TRBV9	-	CASRGSDRSSGNTIYF	TGTGCCAGCAGAGGGTCCGACAGAAGCTCTGGAAACACCATATATTTT
TRBJ1-1	-	TRBV3-1/TRBV3-2	-	CASSPGRSGMNTEAFF	TGTGCCAGCAGCCCTGGACGGTCAGGGATGAACACTGAAGCTTTCTTT
TRBJ2-7	-	TRBV30	TRBD1	CAWRGTGDSYEQYF	TGTGCCTGGCGCGGGACAGGGGACTCCTACGAGCAGTACTTC
TRBJ1-1	-	TRBV24-1	-	CATSGSVGDAFF	TGTGCCACCAGTGGGTCAGTTGGAGACGCTTTCTTT
TRBJ2-7	once	TRBV9	-	CASSVGQAHEQYF	TGTGCCAGCAGCGTAGGCCAGGCACACGAGCAGTACTTC
TRBJ1-5	once	TRBV11-2	TRBD1	CASSLHRGRPQHF	TGTGCCAGCAGCTTACACAGGGGCAGGCCCCAGCATTTT
TRBJ1-3	once	TRBV19	TRBD1	CASSMGQTPGNTIYF	TGTGCCAGTAGTATGGGACAGACGCCTGGAAACACCATATATTTT
TRBJ2-1	-	TRBV12-3/TRBV12-4	TRBD2	CASSSGGNEQFF	TGTGCCAGCAGTTCCGGGGGGAATGAGCAGTTCTTC
TRBJ1-1	-	TRBV7-9	-	CASSTVGVNTEAFF	TGTGCCAGCAGCACTGTGGGAGTGAACACTGAAGCTTTCTTT
TRBJ1-6	-	TRBV6-5	-	CASSWTARDSPLHF	TGTGCCAGCAGTTGGACAGCGCGCGATTCACCCCTCCACTTT
TRBJ1-4	-	TRBV4-1	-	CASSQAVPGLTMATNEKLFF	TGCGCCAGCAGCCAAGCCGTTCCAGGGCTTACTATGGCAACTAATGAAAAACTGTTTTTT
TRBJ2-7	-	TRBV29-1	-	CSGSQGSSYEQYF	TGCAGCGGTTCTCAGGGCAGCAGCTACGAGCAGTACTTC
TRBJ2-5	-	TRBV19	TRBD1	CASSIGRTGTGIWETQYF	TGTGCCAGTAGTATAGGAAGGACCGGGACAGGGATTTGGGAGACCCAGTACTTC
TRBJ2-1	-	TRBV19	-	CASSIGSGSADEFF	TGTGCCAGTAGTATAGGTTCGGGATCTGCGGATGAGTTCTTC
TRBJ1-1	-	TRBV6-5	-	CASSRDSTTQAFF	TGTGCCAGCAGCCGGGACTCTACAACGCAAGCTTTCTTT
TRBJ2-5	-	TRBV4-1	-	CASSQEGSRVWETQYF	TGCGCCAGCAGCCAAGAAGGTTCCAGGGTTTGGGAGACCCAGTACTTC
TRBJ2-1	-	TRBV11-3	-	CASSPLTYNEQFF	TGTGCCAGCAGCCCCCTAACCTACAATGAGCAGTTCTTC
TRBJ2-4	-	TRBV14	-	CASSQDLGLGGRGAKNIQYF	TGTGCCAGCAGCCAAGATTTGGGGCTAGGGGGAAGGGGAGCCAAAAACATTCAGTACTTC
TRBJ2-7	few	TRBV15	-	CATAWAGDYEQYF	TGTGCCACGGCGTGGGCAGGGGATTACGAGCAGTACTTC
TRBJ1-3	-	TRBV29-1	-	CSVAPGGNTIYF	TGCAGCGTTGCCCCGGGAGGAAACACCATATATTTT
TRBJ2-3	-	TRBV18	TRBD2	CASSQLAGRTDTQYF	TGTGCCAGCTCTCAGTTAGCGGGGCGCACAGATACGCAGTATTTT
TRBJ1-6	-	TRBV2	TRBD1	CASALGQGKGSPLHF	TGTGCCAGCGCCCTGGGACAGGGGAAGGGTTCACCCCTCCACTTT
TRBJ2-1	-	TRBV29-1	-	CSVRLGDSHYNEQFF	TGCAGCGTTCGCCTCGGGGACTCCCATTACAATGAGCAGTTCTTC
TRBJ2-4	-	TRBV6-4	-	CASSQGPWDIQYF	TGTGCCAGCAGTCAGGGTCCCTGGGACATTCAGTACTTC
TRBJ1-1	-	TRBV30	-	CAWSVWGGRNTEAFF	TGTGCCTGGAGTGTATGGGGGGGAAGGAACACTGAAGCTTTCTTT
TRBJ2-1	-	TRBV10-1	-	CASSESILAEGEQFF	TGCGCCAGCAGTGAGTCGATTTTAGCCGAGGGTGAGCAGTTCTTC
TRBJ2-5	-	TRBV28	-	CASGGPVGETQYF	TGTGCCAGCGGGGGCCCGGTGGGGGAGACCCAGTACTTC
TRBJ2-3	-	TRBV28	TRBD1	CASSSLRQGAMSQYF	TGTGCCAGCAGTTCCCTTCGACAGGGGGCTATGTCGCAGTATTTT
TRBJ2-2	-	TRBV24-1	TRBD2	CATSVSSGVGTGELFF	TGTGCCACCAGTGTATCAAGCGGGGTGGGCACCGGGGAGCTGTTTTTT
TRBJ1-1	-	TRBV29-1	-	CSVAQGQAEAFF	TGCAGCGTAGCACAGGGTCAGGCTGAAGCTTTCTTT
TRBJ1-3	-	TRBV12-5	TRBD1	CASALPDRANTIYF	TGTGCTAGTGCCCTCCCAGACAGGGCTAACACCATATATTTT
TRBJ1-1	once	TRBV6-5	-	CASSYGVGGLNTEAFF	TGTGCCAGCAGTTACGGTGTCGGCGGCTTGAACACTGAAGCTTTCTTT